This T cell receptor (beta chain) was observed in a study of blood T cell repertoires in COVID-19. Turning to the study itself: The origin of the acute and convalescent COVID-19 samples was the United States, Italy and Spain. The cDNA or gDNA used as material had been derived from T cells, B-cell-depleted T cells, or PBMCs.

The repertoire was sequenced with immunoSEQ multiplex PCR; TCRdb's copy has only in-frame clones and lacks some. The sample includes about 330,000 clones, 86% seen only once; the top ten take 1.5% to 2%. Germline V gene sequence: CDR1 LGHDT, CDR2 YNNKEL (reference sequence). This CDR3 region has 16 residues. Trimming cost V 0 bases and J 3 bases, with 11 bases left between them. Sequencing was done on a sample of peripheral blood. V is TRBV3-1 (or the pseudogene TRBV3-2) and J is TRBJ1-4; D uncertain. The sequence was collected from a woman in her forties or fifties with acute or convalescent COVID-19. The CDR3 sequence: CASSQELVAANEKLFF. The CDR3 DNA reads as TGTGCCAGCAGCCAAGAACTTGTTGCGGCTAATGAAAAACTGTTTTTT.